This TCR beta chain was documented in a study of blood T cell repertoires in COVID-19. Across the whole study: The United States, Italy and Spain provided the acute and convalescent COVID-19 samples. PBMCs, B-cell-depleted T cells, or T cells were the source of the cDNA or gDNA that made up the material.

Generated by immunoSEQ multiplex PCR, the TCRdb table keeps only in-frame clones and is missing some. The repertoire includes over 60,000 clones, roughly 92% of them detected once, and 5.5% to 6.5% sits in the top ten. CDR3 length: 19 residues. J lost 3 bases, V lost 4 bases, and 21 bases had no gene match. Germline lookup yields CDR1 MNHEY and CDR2 SVGEGT. V is TRBV6-2 or TRBV6-3 and J is TRBJ2-7; 7 bases are a match to TRBD2. The clonotype was recovered from a human donor in a cohort sampled during active COVID-19. The sequencing sample was made of peripheral blood. CDR3 sequence (DNA): TGTGCCAGCAGTTTCCCCCCTGCGGGAGCGTACGGATTTAACTACGAGCAGTACTTC. It specifies CASSFPPAGAYGFNYEQYF.